This is a list of T cell receptor beta chains from one sample in a study of response to subunit inactivated influenza vaccine. From the RT-PCR reads, TCRdb called clonotypes with MiXCR, one entry per CDR3 protein. The table includes 650,000 to 850,000 distinct CDR3 sequences, around 13% detected once. The sample was PBMCs from blood, taken 14 to 15 days before vaccination. These TCRs come from a middle-aged man who received an inactivated influenza vaccine. CDR3s include the opening cysteine and the closing phenylalanine or tryptophan. Each record gives: V gene, D gene, clone size, J gene, CDR3 DNA, CDR3 protein. D genes are given only for firm matches. The size entry is marked missing in some rows and otherwise reads once, few, many or a size class.

>TRBV20-1|NA|few|TRBJ1-1
TGCAGTGCTACTGACGGCCTGAACACTGAAGCTTTCTTT
CSATDGLNTEAFF
>TRBV5-6|TRBD1|NA|TRBJ2-3
TGTGCCAGCAGCTTCGCGCAGGGGGCTTCAGATACGCAGTATTTT
CASSFAQGASDTQYF
>TRBV20-1|TRBD2|NA|TRBJ2-1
TGCAGTGCTAGAAGGTGGGGTGTCGGGGGGGATGAGCAGTTCTTC
CSARRWGVGGDEQFF
>TRBV7-2|NA|few|TRBJ2-3
TGTGCCAGCAGCTTAGAGGGCCGCTGGGCAGATACGCAGTATTTT
CASSLEGRWADTQYF
>TRBV11-2|NA|NA|TRBJ2-7
TGTGCCAGCAGCAATACAGGGCCCTCCTACGAGCAGTACTTC
CASSNTGPSYEQYF
>TRBV14|TRBD1|NA|TRBJ2-7
TGTGCCAGCAGCCTCCTGGGACAGGATTGGTACGAGCAGTACTTC
CASSLLGQDWYEQYF
>TRBV29-1|NA|NA|TRBJ2-3
TGCAGCGCCCGCGGGTCGGGAGACGGAGATACGCAGTATTTT
CSARGSGDGDTQYF
>TRBV7-9|TRBD1|few|TRBJ1-1
TGTGCCAGCAGCCCCACCCGGGACAGGGCGCATCCAGCTTTCTTT
CASSPTRDRAHPAFF
>TRBV7-9|TRBD2|many|TRBJ2-1
TGTGCCAGCAGCTCCCGGACTAGCGGACCCTACAATGAGCAGTTCTTC
CASSSRTSGPYNEQFF
>TRBV4-2|NA|NA|TRBJ2-6
TGTGCCAGCAGCCAAGCCCCAGGAGACTCTGGGGCCAACGTCCTGACTTTC
CASSQAPGDSGANVLTF